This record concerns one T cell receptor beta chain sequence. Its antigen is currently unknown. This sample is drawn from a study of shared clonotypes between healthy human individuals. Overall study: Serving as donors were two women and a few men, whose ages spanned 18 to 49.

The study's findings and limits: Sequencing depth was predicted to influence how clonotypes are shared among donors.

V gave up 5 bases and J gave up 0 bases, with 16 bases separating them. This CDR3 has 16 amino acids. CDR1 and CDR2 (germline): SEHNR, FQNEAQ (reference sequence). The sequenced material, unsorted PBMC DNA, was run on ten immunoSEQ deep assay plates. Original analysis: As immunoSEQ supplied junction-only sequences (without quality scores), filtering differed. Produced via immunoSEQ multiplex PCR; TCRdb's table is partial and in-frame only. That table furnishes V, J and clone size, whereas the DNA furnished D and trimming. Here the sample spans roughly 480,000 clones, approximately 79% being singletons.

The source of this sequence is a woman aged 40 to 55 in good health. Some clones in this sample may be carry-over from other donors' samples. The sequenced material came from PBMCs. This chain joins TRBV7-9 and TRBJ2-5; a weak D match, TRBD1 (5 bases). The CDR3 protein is CASSQRTSWYQETQYF. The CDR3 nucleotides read TGTGCCAGCAGCCAACGGACATCTTGGTACCAAGAGACCCAGTACTTC.